These T cell receptor beta chains were read from a single sample in a study of T cell responses to AZD1222 COVID-19 vaccine. Libraries were prepared by immunoSEQ multiplex PCR; TCRdb keeps only in-frame clonotypes and omits some of them. The data show around 120,000 clones, around 83% seen once. Material: peripheral blood, obtained 28 days after the second AZD1222 dose. These receptors all come from an adult who received the AZD1222 COVID-19 vaccine. CDR3s include the opening cysteine and the closing phenylalanine or tryptophan. The D gene is left open where the match is weak. Size is stated for part of the rows, as once, few or many counts, or as a class when the clone is expanded.

cdr3_aa: CASSPHRLAKGTDTQYF
cdr3_nt: TGTGCCAGCAGCCCCCACAGACTAGCGAAAGGGACAGATACGCAGTATTTT
d_call: TRBD2
clone_size: NA
v_call: TRBV7-9
j_call: TRBJ2-3

cdr3_aa: CASRDEDRGSGQPQHF
cdr3_nt: TGCGCCAGCAGGGATGAAGACAGGGGTTCAGGTCAGCCCCAGCATTTT
d_call: TRBD1
clone_size: NA
v_call: TRBV4-1
j_call: TRBJ1-5

cdr3_aa: CASSQAGTTNEKLFF
cdr3_nt: TGTGCCAGCAGCCAAGCCGGAACAACTAATGAAAAACTGTTTTTT
d_call: NA
clone_size: NA
v_call: TRBV3-1/TRBV3-2
j_call: TRBJ1-4

cdr3_aa: CASSALGTDNEQFF
cdr3_nt: TGTGCCAGCAGTGCCCTCGGGACAGACAATGAGCAGTTCTTC
d_call: TRBD1
clone_size: NA
v_call: TRBV28
j_call: TRBJ2-1

cdr3_aa: CASTQRGGGELFF
cdr3_nt: TGTGCCAGCACCCAGCGGGGGGGCGGGGAGCTGTTTTTT
d_call: TRBD2
clone_size: NA
v_call: TRBV9
j_call: TRBJ2-2

cdr3_aa: CASSFRGLSGNTIYF
cdr3_nt: TGTGCCAGCAGTTTCAGGGGTCTTTCTGGAAACACCATATATTTT
d_call: NA
clone_size: once
v_call: TRBV28
j_call: TRBJ1-3

cdr3_aa: CASSSAGTGDYEQYF
cdr3_nt: TGTGCCAGCAGCTCGGCCGGGACAGGCGACTACGAGCAGTACTTC
d_call: TRBD1
clone_size: NA
v_call: TRBV5-4
j_call: TRBJ2-7

cdr3_aa: CASSSTGGWSTGELFF
cdr3_nt: TGTGCCAGCAGCTCAACAGGGGGCTGGAGCACCGGGGAGCTGTTTTTT
d_call: TRBD1
clone_size: NA
v_call: TRBV5-6
j_call: TRBJ2-2

cdr3_aa: CAWSKGGGMIGEKLFF
cdr3_nt: TGTGCCTGGAGTAAAGGAGGGGGCATGATCGGGGAAAAACTGTTTTTT
d_call: TRBD1
clone_size: NA
v_call: TRBV30
j_call: TRBJ1-4

cdr3_aa: CASSLGGQGGTEAFF
cdr3_nt: TGTGCCAGCAGCTTAGGGGGACAGGGCGGGACTGAAGCTTTCTTT
d_call: TRBD1
clone_size: NA
v_call: TRBV7-2
j_call: TRBJ1-1

cdr3_aa: CASSWGDGYEQYF
cdr3_nt: TGTGCCAGCAGTTGGGGAGATGGGTACGAGCAGTACTTC
d_call: NA
clone_size: NA
v_call: TRBV7-3
j_call: TRBJ2-7

cdr3_aa: CASSGTEGQGTYEQYF
cdr3_nt: TGTGCCAGCAGCGGTACCGAAGGACAGGGGACCTACGAGCAGTACTTC
d_call: TRBD1
clone_size: NA
v_call: TRBV9
j_call: TRBJ2-7

cdr3_aa: CASSLMAGQPNQPQHF
cdr3_nt: TGTGCCAGCAGCTTAATGGCCGGACAGCCCAATCAGCCCCAGCATTTT
d_call: NA
clone_size: NA
v_call: TRBV11-2
j_call: TRBJ1-5

cdr3_aa: CAISESIAAGGLDTQYF
cdr3_nt: TGTGCCATCAGTGAGTCGATAGCCGCGGGGGGGTTAGATACGCAGTATTTT
d_call: TRBD2
clone_size: NA
v_call: TRBV10-3
j_call: TRBJ2-3

cdr3_aa: CASGRDMNTEAFF
cdr3_nt: TGTGCCAGCGGCAGGGACATGAACACTGAAGCTTTCTTT
d_call: NA
clone_size: NA
v_call: TRBV11-3
j_call: TRBJ1-1

cdr3_aa: CASSPAPGGAGSYGSPLHF
cdr3_nt: TGTGCCAGCAGTCCCGCCCCAGGGGGCGCTGGGAGTTATGGTTCACCCCTCCACTTT
d_call: TRBD1
clone_size: once
v_call: TRBV28
j_call: TRBJ1-6

cdr3_aa: CASSSRRDRVFEQYF
cdr3_nt: TGTGCCAGCAGCTCGCGGCGGGACAGGGTATTCGAGCAGTACTTC
d_call: TRBD1
clone_size: few
v_call: TRBV7-8
j_call: TRBJ2-7

cdr3_aa: CASSYYRGAGYTF
cdr3_nt: TGTGCCAGCAGTTATTACAGGGGTGCCGGCTACACCTTC
d_call: TRBD1
clone_size: NA
v_call: TRBV6-2/TRBV6-3
j_call: TRBJ1-2

cdr3_aa: CASSPLAGSSYEQYF
cdr3_nt: TGCGCCAGCAGCCCTCTAGCGGGGTCCTCCTACGAGCAGTACTTC
d_call: TRBD2
clone_size: NA
v_call: TRBV4-3
j_call: TRBJ2-7

cdr3_aa: CASSLWGQGSGGYTF
cdr3_nt: TGTGCCAGCAGCTTGTGGGGACAGGGGTCTGGTGGCTACACCTTC
d_call: TRBD1
clone_size: NA
v_call: TRBV5-5
j_call: TRBJ1-2

cdr3_aa: CASSIGGSYNEQFF
cdr3_nt: TGTGCCAGTAGTATAGGGGGCTCCTACAATGAGCAGTTCTTC
d_call: NA
clone_size: few
v_call: TRBV19
j_call: TRBJ2-1

cdr3_aa: CASSLEGGGQPQHF
cdr3_nt: TGTGCCAGCAGTTTAGAGGGGGGAGGTCAGCCCCAGCATTTT
d_call: NA
clone_size: medium-sized
v_call: TRBV27
j_call: TRBJ1-5

cdr3_aa: CASSPRETYGYTF
cdr3_nt: TGTGCCAGCAGTCCCCGGGAGACTTATGGCTACACCTTC
d_call: NA
clone_size: NA
v_call: TRBV9
j_call: TRBJ1-2

cdr3_aa: CASSLDGGWGVSRDSGEQFF
cdr3_nt: TGTGCCAGCAGCTTAGACGGAGGTTGGGGGGTCTCCCGGGACAGTGGTGAGCAGTTCTTC
d_call: NA
clone_size: NA
v_call: TRBV11-3
j_call: TRBJ2-1

cdr3_aa: CASSNRTLGYNEQFF
cdr3_nt: TGCGCCAGCAGCAACCGGACGTTGGGGTACAATGAGCAGTTCTTC
d_call: NA
clone_size: once
v_call: TRBV5-1
j_call: TRBJ2-1

cdr3_aa: CASSSLSAVDLYRYTF
cdr3_nt: TGTGCCAGCAGCTCGTTATCCGCCGTAGACCTGTATCGCTACACCTTC
d_call: NA
clone_size: NA
v_call: TRBV7-3
j_call: TRBJ1-2

cdr3_aa: CASSGTGSGSYNSPLHF
cdr3_nt: TGTGCCAGCAGTGGAACAGGGTCGGGGTCCTATAATTCACCCCTCCACTTT
d_call: NA
clone_size: NA
v_call: TRBV6-1
j_call: TRBJ1-6

cdr3_aa: CASSSDQHQPQHF
cdr3_nt: TGTGCCAGCAGTTCAGACCAACATCAGCCCCAGCATTTT
d_call: NA
clone_size: NA
v_call: TRBV7-2
j_call: TRBJ1-5

cdr3_aa: CASSPSIYNEQFF
cdr3_nt: TGTGCCAGCAGCCCGAGTATATACAATGAGCAGTTCTTC
d_call: NA
clone_size: once
v_call: TRBV7-6
j_call: TRBJ2-1

cdr3_aa: CATSRGQLASTEAFF
cdr3_nt: TGTGCCACCAGCAGGGGACAGTTAGCATCCACTGAAGCTTTCTTT
d_call: TRBD1
clone_size: NA
v_call: TRBV15
j_call: TRBJ1-1

cdr3_aa: CASSADTRTRRSFF
cdr3_nt: TGTGCCAGCAGCGCAGACACTCGGACGCGACGATCTTTCTTT
d_call: NA
clone_size: NA
v_call: TRBV7-8
j_call: TRBJ1-1

cdr3_aa: CASSPSPAANTGELFF
cdr3_nt: TGTGCCAGCTCACCATCCCCCGCAGCGAACACCGGGGAGCTGTTTTTT
d_call: NA
clone_size: NA
v_call: TRBV18
j_call: TRBJ2-2

cdr3_aa: CASSLVGQGATDTQYF
cdr3_nt: TGCGCCAGCAGCTTGGTCGGACAGGGGGCTACAGATACGCAGTATTTT
d_call: TRBD1
clone_size: NA
v_call: TRBV5-1
j_call: TRBJ2-3

cdr3_aa: CASNRDRLNTEAFF
cdr3_nt: TGTGCCAGCAACAGGGACAGGTTGAACACTGAAGCTTTCTTT
d_call: TRBD1
clone_size: once
v_call: TRBV27
j_call: TRBJ1-1

cdr3_aa: CATSRDLPNQPQHF
cdr3_nt: TGTGCCACCAGCAGAGATTTACCTAATCAGCCCCAGCATTTT
d_call: NA
clone_size: NA
v_call: TRBV15
j_call: TRBJ1-5

cdr3_aa: CASSSTLGPAYEQYF
cdr3_nt: TGTGCCAGCAGCTCCACACTCGGACCGGCCTACGAGCAGTACTTC
d_call: NA
clone_size: NA
v_call: TRBV7-8
j_call: TRBJ2-7

cdr3_aa: CASSQRQGTGSPLHF
cdr3_nt: TGTGCCAGCAGCCAACGACAGGGAACCGGTTCACCCCTCCACTTT
d_call: TRBD1
clone_size: once
v_call: TRBV7-2
j_call: TRBJ1-6

cdr3_aa: CASSRSEQYF
cdr3_nt: TGTGCCAGCAGTCGTTCCGAGCAGTACTTC
d_call: NA
clone_size: NA
v_call: TRBV2
j_call: TRBJ2-7

cdr3_aa: CAISETGSLDTQYF
cdr3_nt: TGTGCCATCTCGGAGACAGGGTCCCTTGATACGCAGTATTTT
d_call: TRBD1
clone_size: NA
v_call: TRBV24-1
j_call: TRBJ2-3

cdr3_aa: CASSQDPSLHGNEQFF
cdr3_nt: TGCGCCAGCAGCCAGGATCCCTCCTTACACGGGAATGAGCAGTTCTTC
d_call: NA
clone_size: NA
v_call: TRBV4-1
j_call: TRBJ2-1

cdr3_aa: CASSLGGGSGYTF
cdr3_nt: TGCGCCAGCAGCCTGGGAGGGGGCTCTGGCTACACCTTC
d_call: TRBD1
clone_size: once
v_call: TRBV5-1
j_call: TRBJ1-2

cdr3_aa: CASSQERTSGETQYF
cdr3_nt: TGTGCCAGCAGCCAAGAAAGGACTAGCGGGGAGACCCAGTACTTC
d_call: TRBD2
clone_size: few
v_call: TRBV4-2
j_call: TRBJ2-5

cdr3_aa: CASSQRGAGGRETQYF
cdr3_nt: TGTGCCAGCAGCCAACGCGGAGCGGGGGGGAGAGAGACCCAGTACTTC
d_call: TRBD2
clone_size: NA
v_call: TRBV3-1/TRBV3-2
j_call: TRBJ2-5

cdr3_aa: CAIRTDMNTEAFF
cdr3_nt: TGTGCCATCAGAACAGACATGAACACTGAAGCTTTCTTT
d_call: NA
clone_size: NA
v_call: TRBV10-3
j_call: TRBJ1-1

cdr3_aa: CASSLNGLWADTDTQYF
cdr3_nt: TGCGCCAGCAGCTTGAATGGCCTTTGGGCGGATACAGATACGCAGTATTTT
d_call: NA
clone_size: NA
v_call: TRBV5-1
j_call: TRBJ2-3

cdr3_aa: CASSGDSRPNEKLFF
cdr3_nt: TGTGCCAGCAGCGGGGACTCCAGACCTAATGAAAAACTGTTTTTT
d_call: NA
clone_size: NA
v_call: TRBV9
j_call: TRBJ1-4

cdr3_aa: CASSFLTDWASSGTQYF
cdr3_nt: TGTGCCAGCAGCTTCCTCACAGACTGGGCTAGTAGTGGTACGCAGTATTTT
d_call: NA
clone_size: NA
v_call: TRBV11-2
j_call: TRBJ2-3

cdr3_aa: CASSLVPGNTEAFF
cdr3_nt: TGTGCCAGCAGCTTAGTACCAGGAAACACTGAAGCTTTCTTT
d_call: NA
clone_size: NA
v_call: TRBV7-2
j_call: TRBJ1-1